The 24 T cell receptor beta chains in this list originate from one sample, sequenced in a study of cytomegalovirus exposure and HLA in healthy donors. The PCR contained 60 Vbeta and 13 Jbeta primers. Clones were sequenced by immunoSEQ multiplex PCR, and TCRdb holds only the in-frame ones, with some missing. The sample yields more than 150,000 clones, 75% to 90% seen once. Input material: PBMCs. These receptors came from a boy aged 5-17 years in good health and CMV-seronegative.

The chain couples TRBV19 to TRBJ1-2, with 9 nucleotides matching TRBD1. The CDR3 has 16 residues. In germline, CDR1 is LNHDA, CDR2 SQIVND (reference sequence). The trim removed 4 bases at V and 3 bases at J, leaving 9 bases unmatched. The CDR3 DNA is TGTGCCAGTAGTAGCCAGGGGACAGGGCGGTACTATGGCTACACCTTC. As protein: CASSSQGTGRYYGYTF.

The rearrangement uses TRBV4-3 and TRBJ2-1, with 11 positions matching TRBD2. CDR1 is LGHNA, CDR2 YSLEER, per germline. CDR3 size: 18 residues. V lost 3 bases, J lost 7 bases, and 14 bases stayed unmatched. The CDR3 DNA reads TGCGCCAGCAGCCAGGATGCACCGGGACTAGCGGCTGATAATGAGCAGTTCTTC. This encodes CASSQDAPGLAADNEQFF.

The rearrangement joins TRBV5-1 to TRBJ2-6; 8 nucleotides line up with TRBD1. Unmatched junction bases numbered 15, after V lost 5 bases and J lost 5 bases. Germline loops: CDR1 SGHRS, CDR2 YFSETQ. This CDR3 spans 18 amino acids. CDR3 DNA: TGCGCCAGCAGTCCGGAGCCGGGACAGGCCCCTTGGGCCAACGTCCTGACTTTC. Protein sequence: CASSPEPGQAPWANVLTF. The whole variable domain, remainder taken from reference TRBV5-1 and TRBJ2-6, is KAGVTQTPRYLIKTRGQQVTLSCSPISGHRSVSWYQQTPGQGLQFLFEYFSETQRNKGNFPGRFSGRQFSNSRSEMNVSTLELGDSALYLCASSPEPGQAPWANVLTFGAGSRLTVL.

The chain has TRBV7-9 and TRBJ1-2, with a possible D match to TRBD1 (5 bases). The CDR3 is 15 residues long. Trimming took 5 bases from V and 3 from J, leaving 16 bases between them. From germline, CDR1 is SEHNR and CDR2 FQNEAQ (reference sequence). The CDR3 region has the DNA TGTGCCAGCAGCCCAAGTGGCAGGGTGGACTATGGCTACACCTTC. It is translated as CASSPSGRVDYGYTF.

The chain is built from TRBV29-1 and TRBJ2-3; tentative D call: TRBD1 (6 bases). Germline loops: CDR1 SQVTM, CDR2 ANQGSEA. This CDR3 is 13 amino acids long. V gave up 4 bases and J gave up 4 bases, with 12 bases separating them. DNA of the CDR3: TGCAGCGTTGTTGGACAGCCTCCAGATACGCAGTATTTT. It yields the protein CSVVGQPPDTQYF.

The V gene is TRBV2, the J gene TRBJ2-7; TRBD1 matches at 10 bases. Trimming at V came to 8 bases and at J to 6 bases, leaving 7 bases not matched to a gene. Per germline, CDR1 SNHLY and CDR2 FYNNEI. This CDR3 is 13 amino acids long. The CDR3 region is CASLGQGRVEQYF. CDR3 nucleotides: TGTGCCAGCTTGGGACAGGGGAGAGTCGAGCAGTACTTC.

V is TRBV30 and J is TRBJ1-1; D not certain. Germline V gives CDR1 GTSNPN, CDR2 SVGIG (reference sequence). V lost 2 bases to trimming and J lost 6 bases, with 16 bases between them. The CDR3 runs 14 residues. The CDR3 loop is CAWSSAPGSAEAFF. The CDR3 coding sequence is TGTGCCTGGAGTTCCGCCCCGGGGAGCGCTGAAGCTTTCTTT.

The V gene is TRBV5-1, the J gene TRBJ2-3; perhaps TRBD2 as D (5 bases). Germline V gene lookup returns CDR1 SGHRS and CDR2 YFSETQ. The CDR3 runs to 14 residues. Trimming removed 0 bases at V and 6 bases at J, with 11 bases between. The CDR3 nucleotides are TGCGCCAGCAGCTTGGCCGGGGAACGGGATACGCAGTATTTT. Translated: CASSLAGERDTQYF.

The chain links TRBV18 to TRBJ1-1, with a possible D match to TRBD1 (6 bases). The CDR3 loop spans 14 amino acids. Deletions cut 3 bases from V and 1 base from J, with 9 bases between. Per the germline V gene, CDR1 is KGHSH and CDR2 is LQKENI. The CDR3 sequence is CASSPLQGNTEAFF. The CDR3 region has the DNA TGTGCCAGCTCACCGCTACAGGGGAACACTGAAGCTTTCTTT.

The V call is TRBV5-1, the J call TRBJ2-1; tentatively, D is TRBD2 (7 bases). V lost 7 bases and J 6 bases, leaving 17 bases between the germline ends. Germline CDR1 is SGHRS and CDR2 is YFSETQ. This CDR3 contains 14 residues. The CDR3 protein is CASFVGGAGNEQFF. The CDR3 region has the DNA TGCGCCAGCTTCGTGGGGGGGGCGGGCAATGAGCAGTTCTTC.

The V and J genes are TRBV19 and TRBJ2-2; 7 bases are a match to TRBD2. The CDR3 is made up of 12 amino acids. J was trimmed by 8 bases and V by 9 bases; bases with no gene match: 6. Germline-derived CDR1 and CDR2 are LNHDA and SQIVND (reference sequence). CDR3 bases: TGTGCCAGCCGACTAGCCGGAGGGGAGCTGTTTTTT. It specifies CASRLAGGELFF.

This clone has just one count. The CDR3 DNA sequence: TGTGCCAGCAGCCCTGGAACAGGGGGCGCGAATGAGCAGTTCTTC. Amino acid sequence: CASSPGTGGANEQFF. The chain joins TRBV7-9 to TRBJ2-1; 9 bases are a match to TRBD1. CDR3 length: 15 residues. Germline assignment: CDR1 SEHNR and CDR2 FQNEAQ (reference sequence). J was trimmed by 7 bases and V by 5 bases; bases with no gene match: 9.

The V gene is TRBV28, the J gene TRBJ1-2; 9 positions match TRBD1. V shed 5 bases, J shed 8 bases, and the junction held 6 bases outside the gene matches. The germline CDR1 and CDR2 sequences are MDHEN and SYDVKM. The CDR3 extends over 13 amino acids. The CDR3 region is CASSPGTGWGYTF. CDR3 DNA: TGTGCCAGCAGTCCCGGGACAGGGTGGGGCTACACCTTC.

This clone was seen just once. The gene calls are TRBV19 and TRBJ1-6; D ambiguous. CDR1 and CDR2 from the germline V gene are LNHDA and SQIVND (reference sequence). This CDR3 has 13 residues. V lost 5 bases and J lost 11, with 13 bases in between. This CDR3 is CASSGSAGAPLHF. The CDR3 DNA follows: TGTGCCAGTAGTGGGTCTGCCGGGGCACCCCTCCACTTT.

The chain joins TRBV25-1 to TRBJ2-2; TRBD2 aligns across 7 bases. CDR3 length: 13 amino acids. V was clipped by 6 bases and J by 6 bases; unmatched bases: 4. Germline V gene lookup returns CDR1 MGHDK and CDR2 SYGVNS. CDR3 protein: CASRGGTAGELFF. CDR3 nucleotides: TGTGCCAGCAGGGGGGGGACGGCCGGGGAGCTGTTTTTT.

The J gene is TRBJ1-2, the V gene TRBV10-3; the D gene is possibly TRBD1 (5 bases). This CDR3 is built from 14 residues. Germline V lookup: CDR1 ENHRY, CDR2 SYGVKD. V lost 0 bases, J lost 8 bases, and 13 bases lay in between. The CDR3 nucleotides read TGTGCCATCAGTGAGTCGTCGGCAGGGCGAGGCTACACCTTC. It yields the protein CAISESSAGRGYTF.

This chain uses TRBV7-9 with TRBJ2-2; TRBD1 might be the D (6 bases). This CDR3 is built from 15 residues. V lost 5 bases and J 4 bases, leaving 14 bases between the germline ends. The germline gives CDR1 SEHNR, CDR2 FQNEAQ (reference sequence). The CDR3 spells CASSPPGTSTGELFF. Here the CDR3 DNA reads TGTGCCAGCAGCCCACCCGGGACAAGCACCGGGGAGCTGTTTTTT.

The chain carries TRBV7-6 and TRBJ2-3, with 10 bases identical to TRBD2. Unmatched junction bases numbered 12, after V lost 1 base and J lost 5 bases. Per germline, CDR1 SGHVS and CDR2 FNYEAQ. The CDR3 is 18 residues long. DNA of the CDR3: TGTGCCAGCAGCTTAGTTGCTAAGCGGGGGGGCCTTAAAGATACGCAGTATTTT. Protein: CASSLVAKRGGLKDTQYF.

This rearrangement joins TRBV11-2 to TRBJ1-2; D gene ambiguous. V lost 3 bases to trimming and J lost 2 bases, with 10 bases between them. CDR1 is SGHAT and CDR2 is FQNNGV in the germline V gene. The length of the CDR3 is 14 residues. The CDR3 sequence: CASSFPRENYGYTF. In nucleotides, the CDR3 is TGTGCCAGCAGCTTTCCCCGGGAGAACTATGGCTACACCTTC.

J is TRBJ2-7 and V is TRBV15; 12 nucleotides align to TRBD2. Germline values: CDR1 LNHNV, CDR2 YYDKDF (reference sequence). This CDR3 comprises 16 residues. V dropped 2 bases and J dropped 6; count of bases not matched to a gene: 8. The CDR3 nucleotides are TGTGCCACCAGCAGATCCGGGACTAGCGGGTTAGGCGAGCAGTACTTC. This sequence encodes CATSRSGTSGLGEQYF.

In DNA form, the CDR3 reads TGTGCCTGGAACTCATACAGGATCTACACCGGGGAGCTGTTTTTT. Translation: CAWNSYRIYTGELFF. The chain has TRBV30 and TRBJ2-2; the D gene is possibly TRBD1 (5 bases). CDR1 is GTSNPN and CDR2 is SVGIG in the germline V gene (reference sequence). The CDR3 consists of 15 residues. Trimming took off 4 bases at V and 3 bases at J, with 15 bases between the two ends.

The chain uses TRBV7-9 and TRBJ2-1; 12 nucleotides match TRBD2. This CDR3 comprises 16 residues. J lost 8 bases, V lost 0 bases, and 5 bases had no gene match. CDR1 is SEHNR and CDR2 is FQNEAQ in the germline V gene (reference sequence). The CDR3: CASSLATSGRTDEQFF. The CDR3 coding sequence is TGTGCCAGCAGCTTAGCCACTAGCGGGAGGACGGATGAGCAGTTCTTC. The full variable domain, completed using reference TRBV7-9 and TRBJ2-1, is DTGVSQNPRHKITKRGQNVTFRCDPISEHNRLYWYRQTLGQGPEFLTYFQNEAQLEKSRLLSDRFSAERPKGSFSTLEIQRTEQGDSAMYLCASSLATSGRTDEQFFGPGTRLTVL.

This clone was found a few times. The J gene is TRBJ1-2, the V gene TRBV29-1; D gene unclear. V was trimmed by 4 bases and J by 2 bases, leaving 11 bases between them. Germline V CDR1 and CDR2: SQVTM, ANQGSEA. There are 13 residues in the CDR3. CDR3 in DNA: TGCAGCGTTGTACCGCGGTTGAACTATGGCTACACCTTC. This gives the protein CSVVPRLNYGYTF.

In its sample, this clone was seen once. The chain is built from TRBV10-3 and TRBJ1-2; D unclear. Trimming pared 2 bases from V and 4 bases from J, leaving 8 bases between. The CDR3 spans 13 residues. Germline V gives CDR1 ENHRY, CDR2 SYGVKD. CDR3 region: CAISEGQLYGYTF. The CDR3 region has the DNA TGTGCCATCAGTGAGGGGCAGCTCTATGGCTACACCTTC.